This TCR beta chain was observed in a study of cytomegalovirus exposure and HLA in healthy donors. Germline V gene lookup returns CDR1 MNHEY and CDR2 SMNVEV (reference sequence). Trimming removed 6 bases at V and 13 bases at J, with 31 bases between. The CDR3 is 18 amino acids. Remarks on this clone: Its antigen is not known.

The PCR employed 60 Vbeta primers together with 13 Jbeta primers. Repertoires were generated with immunoSEQ multiplex PCR, while TCRdb's copy carries only in-frame clones and drops some. The table lists about 160,000 clones, roughly 80% of them singletons. Findings and caveats of the study: Highly shared sequence variants in one cluster were likely a sequencing artifact. In a later analysis, at a false discovery rate of 0.05, 16,951 TCR beta sequences were associated with HLA alleles.

The sequencing input was PBMCs. This chain joins TRBV27 and TRBJ1-6, with D maybe TRBD1 (6 bases). The receptor comes from a man under 40 in good health and CMV-seronegative. The CDR3 protein is CASSKTAWGRSFSGPLHF. CDR3 nucleotides: TGTGCCAGCAGCAAAACCGCTTGGGGGCGCTCCTTCTCGGGGCCCCTCCACTTT.